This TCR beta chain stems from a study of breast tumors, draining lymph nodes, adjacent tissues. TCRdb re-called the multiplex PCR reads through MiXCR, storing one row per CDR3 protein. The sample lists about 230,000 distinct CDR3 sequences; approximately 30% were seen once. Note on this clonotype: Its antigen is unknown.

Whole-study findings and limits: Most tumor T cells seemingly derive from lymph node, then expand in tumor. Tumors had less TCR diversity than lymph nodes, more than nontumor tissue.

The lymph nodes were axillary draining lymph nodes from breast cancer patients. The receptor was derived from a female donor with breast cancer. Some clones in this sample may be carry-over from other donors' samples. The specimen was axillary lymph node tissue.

The CDR3 DNA sequence: TGTGCCAGCTATAGAGGGCAGATGAACACTGAAGCTTTCTTT. It encodes CASYRGQMNTEAFF. This rearrangement joins TRBV2 to TRBJ1-1; D is undetermined. Germline V gene sequence: CDR1 SNHLY, CDR2 FYNNEI. The CDR3 has 14 amino acids. Trimming removed 8 bases at V and 0 bases at J, with 13 bases between.